This T cell receptor (beta chain) was captured in a study of monozygotic twins with inflammatory bowel disease. TCRdb reprocessed the 5' RACE reads and keeps a single row for each CDR3 protein, giving no DNA. Its clone listing holds more than 300,000 distinct CDR3 sequences. The CDR3 is made up of 13 amino acids. CDR1 is SGHDT, CDR2 YYEEEE, per germline. The receptor's source is a human donor with ulcerative colitis or Crohn's disease, or a healthy co-twin of an affected twin (not recorded which). The rearrangement links TRBV5-6 to TRBJ2-1; the TCRdb D gene call, TRBD2, has no DNA to confirm it. Sequencing was performed on blood. The CDR3 region is CASSRLGYNEQFF. The whole variable domain, remainder taken from reference TRBV5-6 and TRBJ2-1, is DAGVTQSPTHLIKTRGQQVTLRCSPKSGHDTVSWYQQALGQGPQFIFQYYEEEERQRGNFPDRFSGHQFPNYSSELNVNALLLGDSALYLCASSRLGYNEQFFGPGTRLTVL.